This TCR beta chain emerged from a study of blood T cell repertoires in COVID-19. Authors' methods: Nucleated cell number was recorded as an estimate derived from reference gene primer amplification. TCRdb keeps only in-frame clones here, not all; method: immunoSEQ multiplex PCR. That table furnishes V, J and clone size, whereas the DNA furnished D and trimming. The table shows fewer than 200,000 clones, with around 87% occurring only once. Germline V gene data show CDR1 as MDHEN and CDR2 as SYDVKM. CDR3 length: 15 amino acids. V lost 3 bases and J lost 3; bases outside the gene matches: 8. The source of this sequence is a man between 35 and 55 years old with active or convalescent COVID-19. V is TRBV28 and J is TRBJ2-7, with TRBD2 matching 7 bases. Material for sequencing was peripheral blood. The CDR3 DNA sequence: TGTGCCAGCAGTTTCTCCCGGACTAGAAGCTACGAGCAGTACTTC. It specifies CASSFSRTRSYEQYF.